The entry below describes one TCR beta chain. Its target is not known. The data were obtained in a study of T-cell memory formation after mild COVID-19. The CDR3 extends over 13 amino acids. Germline loops: CDR1 MDHEN, CDR2 SYDVKM. V gave up 4 bases and J gave up 8 bases, with 14 bases separating them. MiXCR, applied by TCRdb to the 5' RACE reads, yields one record per CDR3 protein. The data hold about 320,000 distinct CDR3 sequences, with 14% observed a single time. Regarding the study as a whole: Some clones that responded turned up in pre-infection memory, which suggests that cross-reactive memory joined in. Second-wave clones peaking on day 37 lacked confirmed SARS-CoV-2 specificity.

The receptor comes from a man aged 18 to 30 who had mild COVID-19 (a few samples of this study predate the infection). Cell type and time point are not known. The V and J genes are TRBV28 and TRBJ1-2, with D unresolved. Sequenced material: PBMCs or a T cell subset sorted from them (not recorded which). The CDR3 nucleotides are TGTGCCAGCAGTTACCCCGTGGACGGCGGCTACACCTTC. Translated: CASSYPVDGGYTF.